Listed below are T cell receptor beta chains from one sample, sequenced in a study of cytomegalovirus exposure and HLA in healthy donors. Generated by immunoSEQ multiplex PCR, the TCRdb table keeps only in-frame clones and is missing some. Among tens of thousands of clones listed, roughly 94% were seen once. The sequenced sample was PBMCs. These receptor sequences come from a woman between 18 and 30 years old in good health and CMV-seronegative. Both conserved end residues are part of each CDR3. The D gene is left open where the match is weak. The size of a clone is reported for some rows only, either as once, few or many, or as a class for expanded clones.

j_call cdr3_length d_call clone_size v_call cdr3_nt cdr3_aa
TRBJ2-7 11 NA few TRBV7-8 TGTGCCAGCAGCTTACTGGCCGAGCAGTACTTC CASSLLAEQYF
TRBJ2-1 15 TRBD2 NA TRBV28 TGTGCCAGCAGAGTACTAGCGGGGGACAACAATGAGCAGTTCTTC CASRVLAGDNNEQFF
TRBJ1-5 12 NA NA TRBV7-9 TGTGCCAGCAGCTCCCAGGATCAGCCCCAGCATTTT CASSSQDQPQHF
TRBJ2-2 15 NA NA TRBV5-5 TGTGCCAGCAGCTTGTACAGTTCGAACACCGGGGAGCTGTTTTTT CASSLYSSNTGELFF
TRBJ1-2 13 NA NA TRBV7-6 TGTGCCAGCAGCCACCACACAAACTATGGCTACACCTTC CASSHHTNYGYTF
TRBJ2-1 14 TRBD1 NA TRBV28 TGTGCCAGCAGTTCGGACAGGGTTCACAATGAGCAGTTCTTC CASSSDRVHNEQFF
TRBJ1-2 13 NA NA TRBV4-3 TGCGCCAGCAGCCAAGACAGGGATTATGGCTACACCTTC CASSQDRDYGYTF
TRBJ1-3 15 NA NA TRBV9 TGTGCCAGCAGCGATGGGGGGATAGCTGGAAACACCATATATTTT CASSDGGIAGNTIYF
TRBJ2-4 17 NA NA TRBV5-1 TGCGCCAGCAGCTTGGGATTGGGCAACACAGCCAAAAACATTCAGTACTTC CASSLGLGNTAKNIQYF
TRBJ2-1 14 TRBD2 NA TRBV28 TGTGCCAGCAGCTCGGGGGGGGCGCGCAATGAGCAGTTCTTC CASSSGGARNEQFF
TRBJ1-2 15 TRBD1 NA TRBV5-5 TGTGCCAGCAGCTTGGATGCGTTTCAGGGGGATGGCTACACCTTC CASSLDAFQGDGYTF
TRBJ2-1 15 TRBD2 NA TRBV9 TGTGCCAGCAGCGTAGGCGGGAGGCCTTGGAATGAGCAGTTCTTC CASSVGGRPWNEQFF
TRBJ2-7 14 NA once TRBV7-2 TGTGCCAGCAGCCCGGTAGCGGCCTCCTACGAGCAGTACTTC CASSPVAASYEQYF
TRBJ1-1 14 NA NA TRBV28 TGTGCCAGCAGGCACCATCCCTTGGGGCCTGAAGCTTTCTTT CASRHHPLGPEAFF
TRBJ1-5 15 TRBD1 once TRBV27 TGTGCCAGCAGTATCACAGGGGGTGGAATACAGCCCCAGCATTTT CASSITGGGIQPQHF
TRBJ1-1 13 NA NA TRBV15 TGTGCCACGGGGGGAATGATCGACACTGAAGCTTTCTTT CATGGMIDTEAFF
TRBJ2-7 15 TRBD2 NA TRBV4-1 TGCGCCAGCAGCCAAGAAGGGGCGGGAGGACGAGAGCAGTACTTC CASSQEGAGGREQYF
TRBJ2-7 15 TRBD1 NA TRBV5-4 TGTGCCAGCAGCTCTAGACAGGGGGCAGCCGGCGAGCAGTACTTC CASSSRQGAAGEQYF
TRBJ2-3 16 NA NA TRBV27 TGTGCCAGCAGCCCCGCCGGAGGGGACCTCACAGATACGCAGTATTTT CASSPAGGDLTDTQYF
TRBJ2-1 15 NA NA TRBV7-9 TGTGCCAGCAGAGAGGGACAAAGCTCCTACAATGAGCAGTTCTTC CASREGQSSYNEQFF
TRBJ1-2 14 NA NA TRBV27 TGTGCCAGCAGTCCGACCCGGGACATCGATGGCTACACCTTC CASSPTRDIDGYTF
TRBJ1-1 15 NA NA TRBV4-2 TGTGCCAGCAGCCTGGTGGGGGGAAGGGGCACTGAAGCTTTCTTT CASSLVGGRGTEAFF
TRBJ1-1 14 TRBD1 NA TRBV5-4 TGTGCCAGCAGCCCCTTACAGGGGAATACTGAAGCTTTCTTT CASSPLQGNTEAFF
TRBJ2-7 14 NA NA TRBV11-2 TGTGCCAGCAGCCTGACCGGGGGGCACTACGAGCAGTACTTC CASSLTGGHYEQYF